The 29 T cell receptor beta chains below were found in one sample sequenced in a study of blood T cell repertoires in COVID-19 (dated by TCRdb to the early 2020s). The library was generated by the immunoSEQ multiplex PCR assay. In TCRdb, the immuneACCESS table is reduced to in-frame sequences with V and J assigned. These tables do not hold every clone; where another copy was compared, an unresolved V gene accounts for under half, and the others remain unexplained. Across this sample there are about 210,000 clones, with around 80% seen only once. The ten biggest clones cover 7.2% of the sample. The specimen sequenced was peripheral blood. These receptors originate from a woman in her 70s with acute or convalescent COVID-19.

The rearrangement links TRBV5-5 to TRBJ1-2, with TRBD1 as a possible D gene (5 bases). V was clipped by 2 bases and J by 3 bases, with 11 bases between them. There are 14 residues in the CDR3. CDR1 SGHKS and CDR2 YYEKEE come from the germline V gene (reference sequence). CDR3 DNA sequence: TGTGCCAGCAGCTTTGCGGCAGGGCACTATGGCTACACCTTC. Translated, it gives CASSFAAGHYGYTF. The complete variable domain, with remaining parts taken from reference TRBV5-5 and TRBJ1-2, reads DAGVTQSPTHLIKTRGQQVTLRCSPISGHKSVSWYQQVLGQGPQFIFQYYEKEERGRGNFPDRFSARQFPNYSSELNVNALLLGDSALYLCASSFAAGHYGYTFGSGTRLTVV.

The rearrangement uses TRBV9 and TRBJ1-2; 8 bases are a match to TRBD1. The CDR3 spans 13 residues. With 4 bases clipped from V and 8 bases from J, the junction kept 7 bases outside the gene matches. CDR1 is SGDLS and CDR2 is YYNGEE in the germline V gene. In DNA, the CDR3 is TGTGCCAGCAGCAACATACAGGGGGACGGCTACACCTTC. It yields the protein CASSNIQGDGYTF.

The chain employs TRBV7-3 and TRBJ2-2; TRBD1 agrees at 11 bases. The trim removed 4 bases at V and 6 bases at J, leaving 1 base unmatched. CDR1 and CDR2 (germline): SGHTA, FQGTGA. CDR3 size: 14 residues. As DNA, the CDR3 is TGTGCCAGCAGCTCGGGACAGGGGGCCGGGGAGCTGTTTTTT. Protein sequence: CASSSGQGAGELFF.

This rearrangement joins TRBV28 to TRBJ1-5; D unclear. CDR1 and CDR2 from the germline V gene are MDHEN and SYDVKM. Trimming removed 2 bases from V and 9 bases from J, with 11 bases in between. The length of the CDR3 is 13 residues. CDR3 amino acids: CASSLVEVRPQHF. The CDR3 bases are TGTGCCAGCAGTTTAGTGGAGGTGAGGCCCCAGCATTTT.

V and J are TRBV6-5 and TRBJ2-7, with a tentative D call TRBD2 (6 bases). The CDR3 is 14 residues long. V lost 2 bases and J lost 5, with 13 bases in between. Germline V gene sequence: CDR1 MNHEY, CDR2 SVGAGI. CDR3 DNA sequence: TGTGCCAGCAGTTACAGTGGGGGGATGAACGAGCAGTACTTC. Its translation is CASSYSGGMNEQYF.

The chain combines TRBV3-1 (or the pseudogene TRBV3-2) with TRBJ2-2; TRBD1 might be the D (6 bases). V was trimmed by 7 bases and J by 2 bases, leaving 11 bases between them. The CDR3 contains 14 residues. CDR1 LGHDT and CDR2 YNNKEL come from the germline V gene (reference sequence). The CDR3 is CASMTGSNTGELFF. Here the CDR3 DNA reads TGTGCCAGCATGACAGGATCTAACACCGGGGAGCTGTTTTTT.

The chain joins TRBV19 to TRBJ2-5; TRBD2 is a possible D gene (5 bases). Germline CDR1 and CDR2: LNHDA and SQIVND (reference sequence). V was clipped by 3 bases and J by 2 bases, with 16 bases between them. The CDR3 contains 16 residues. The CDR3 region is CASSIRQPGRQETQYF. CDR3 bases: TGTGCCAGTAGTATTCGACAACCTGGGAGACAAGAGACCCAGTACTTC.

The V call is TRBV7-9, the J call TRBJ2-7, with 10 nucleotides matching TRBD1. Germline CDR1 reads SEHNR; CDR2 reads FQNEAQ (reference sequence). CDR3 length equals 15 residues. V gave up 3 bases and J gave up 0 bases; unmatched junction bases: 2. CDR3 bases: TGTGCCAGCAGCTTGTGGACAGGGGGCTCCTACGAGCAGTACTTC. Translated, it gives CASSLWTGGSYEQYF.

Concerning this clone: Other DNA sequences of this sample code for an identical CDR3. The genes are TRBV12-3 or TRBV12-4 and TRBJ2-5; TRBD2 aligns across 13 bases. Trimming at V came to 6 bases and at J to 5 bases, leaving 0 bases not matched to a gene. The CDR3 is 13 amino acids. CDR3 sequence: CASRTSGGETQYF. The CDR3 DNA reads TGTGCCAGCAGGACTAGCGGGGGGGAGACCCAGTACTTC.

The chain combines TRBV30 with TRBJ1-1, with D unresolved. CDR3 length: 13 amino acids. V lost 1 base and J lost 7, with 13 bases in between. CDR1 and CDR2 (germline): GTSNPN, SVGIG (reference sequence). The CDR3 here is CAWSGQLIGEAFF. The CDR3 coding sequence is TGTGCCTGGAGTGGACAATTAATTGGTGAAGCTTTCTTT.

The count of this clone is one. V is TRBV7-2 and J is TRBJ2-3; D gene ambiguous. The CDR3 sequence is 15 residues long. Germline lookup yields CDR1 SGHTA and CDR2 FQGNSA. The ends were cut back, 6 bases at V and 1 base at J, with 14 bases in the middle. The CDR3 reads CASSLPLERTDTQYF. The CDR3 coding sequence is TGTGCCAGCAGTCTTCCGTTGGAGCGCACAGATACGCAGTATTTT. The variable domain in full, with the rest retrieved from reference TRBV7-2 and TRBJ2-3, is GAGVSQSPSNKVTEKGKDVELRCDPISGHTALYWYRQSLGQGLEFLIYFQGNSAPDKSGLPSDRFSAERTGGSVSTLTIQRTQQEDSAVYLCASSLPLERTDTQYFGPGTRLTVL.

This rearrangement joins TRBV6-5 to TRBJ2-5; TRBD1 aligns across 8 bases. Germline trimming cut 4 bases from V and 5 bases from J; bases unmatched to any gene: 12. In germline, CDR1 is MNHEY, CDR2 SVGAGI. CDR3 length: 16 amino acids. The CDR3 is CASSSSGRGRWETQYF. The CDR3 nucleotides read TGTGCCAGCAGTTCGTCGGGCAGGGGGCGTTGGGAGACCCAGTACTTC.

V usage is TRBV5-1 and J usage is TRBJ1-1, with a tentative D call TRBD1 (5 bases). Per germline, CDR1 SGHRS and CDR2 YFSETQ. CDR3 length: 13 amino acids. V lost 4 bases and J lost 4, with 11 bases in between. This CDR3 reads CASSRQSLTEAFF. The DNA for the CDR3 is TGCGCCAGCAGCCGACAGTCTCTCACTGAAGCTTTCTTT.

The chain employs TRBV6-5 and TRBJ1-2; D not certain. The CDR3 consists of 15 residues. The V and J ends lost 0 bases and 5 bases respectively, with 13 bases between them. Germline CDR1 MNHEY, CDR2 SVGAGI. The CDR3 loop is CASSYSSSGKYGYTF. In nucleotides, the CDR3 is TGTGCCAGCAGTTACTCTAGTTCGGGGAAGTATGGCTACACCTTC.

The chain has TRBV4-2 and TRBJ2-5; 9 positions match TRBD2. The CDR3 has 16 amino acids. V trimming: 1 base; J trimming: 4 bases; junction bases outside the gene matches: 7. Germline assignment: CDR1 LGHNA and CDR2 YNFKEQ. The CDR3 loop reads CASSQGRRGGPETQYF. The CDR3 DNA reads as TGTGCCAGCAGCCAAGGGAGGCGGGGGGGGCCAGAGACCCAGTACTTC.

This sequence joins TRBV30 and TRBJ2-7; D is possibly TRBD1 (6 bases). The CDR3 runs 14 residues. Deletions cut 6 bases from V and 1 base from J, with 16 bases between. Per the germline V gene, CDR1 is GTSNPN and CDR2 is SVGIG (reference sequence). This CDR3 reads CACQMPGESYEQYV. The CDR3 DNA sequence: TGTGCCTGTCAAATGCCAGGGGAATCCTACGAGCAGTACGTC.

CDR3 in DNA: TGCGCCAGCAGCCAAGATTCGGCGGGGGGGCCGACAGATACGCAGTATTTT. It codes for CASSQDSAGGPTDTQYF. The V and J genes are TRBV4-1 and TRBJ2-3, with 9 bases matching TRBD2. The CDR3 runs 17 residues. The V segment lost 0 bases and the J segment 3 bases; nucleotides outside the gene matches: 7. Germline lookup yields CDR1 MGHRA and CDR2 YSYEKL.

The J gene is TRBJ2-1, the V gene TRBV11-2; 10 positions match TRBD1. Germline CDR1 and CDR2: SGHAT and FQNNGV. V trimming: 4 bases; J trimming: 6 bases; junction bases outside the gene matches: 12. CDR3 length equals 17 residues. Here the CDR3 reads CASSYQLPGQGSNEQFF. CDR3 sequence (DNA): TGTGCCAGCAGCTACCAACTACCGGGACAGGGGTCCAATGAGCAGTTCTTC. The variable domain in full, completed from reference TRBV11-2 and TRBJ2-1, reads EAGVAQSPRYKIIEKRQSVAFWCNPISGHATLYWYQQILGQGPKLLIQFQNNGVVDDSQLPKDRFSAERLKGVDSTLKIQPAKLEDSAVYLCASSYQLPGQGSNEQFFGPGTRLTVL.

The chain has TRBV5-1 and TRBJ2-7, with 9 bases lining up with TRBD1. V gave up 4 bases and J gave up 3 bases; unmatched junction bases: 5. CDR3 length: 14 amino acids. Germline values: CDR1 SGHRS, CDR2 YFSETQ. CDR3 amino acids: CASSQGQGSYEQYF. In DNA, the CDR3 is TGCGCCAGCAGCCAAGGACAGGGGAGCTACGAGCAGTACTTC.

The rearrangement links TRBV10-1 to TRBJ2-7, with 7 bases that match TRBD1. The CDR3 loop spans 13 amino acids. Germline V gene lookup returns CDR1 WNHNN and CDR2 SYGVQD (reference sequence). V shed 10 bases and J 2 bases; nucleotides not matched to a gene: 8. The CDR3 DNA sequence: TGCGCCACCTCGGGGACAGTGACCTACGAGCAGTACTTC. It translates to CATSGTVTYEQYF.

This chain links TRBV27 with TRBJ2-7; a weak D match, TRBD1 (6 bases). Looked up from germline, CDR1 is MNHEY and CDR2 is SMNVEV (reference sequence). V lost 5 bases to trimming and J lost 3 bases, with 14 bases between them. The CDR3 runs to 14 residues. The CDR3 spells CASSRRTEVYEQYF. The CDR3 coding sequence is TGTGCCAGCAGTCGTCGGACAGAAGTCTACGAGCAGTACTTC.

The chain joins TRBV12-3 or TRBV12-4 to TRBJ1-5, with D unresolved. The CDR3 has 13 amino acids. V lost 0 bases and J lost 6, with 6 bases in between. The CDR3 region is CASSLARVQPQHF. The CDR3, as DNA: TGTGCCAGCAGTTTAGCGAGGGTTCAGCCCCAGCATTTT.

The sample holds a few counts of this clone. J is TRBJ2-2 and V is TRBV9; 7 nucleotides align to TRBD2. CDR1 is SGDLS, CDR2 YYNGEE, per germline. The CDR3 loop spans 16 amino acids. J lost 0 bases, V lost 2 bases, and 4 bases had no gene match. CDR3 in DNA: TGTGCCAGCAGCGTCGGCCGGGAGGCGAACACCGGGGAGCTGTTTTTT. Amino acid sequence: CASSVGREANTGELFF. Based on the CDR3 plus reference TRBV9 and TRBJ2-2, the full variable domain is DSGVTQTPKHLITATGQRVTLRCSPRSGDLSVYWYQQSLDQGLQFLIQYYNGEERAKGNILERFSAQQFPDLHSELNLSSLELGDSALYFCASSVGREANTGELFFGEGSRLTVL.

V gene TRBV5-1 combines with J gene TRBJ2-7; maybe TRBD2 (5 bases). The V gene's germline CDR1 is SGHRS and CDR2 YFSETQ. This CDR3 has 15 residues. V lost 3 bases, J lost 5 bases, and 18 bases lay in between. Here the CDR3 DNA reads TGCGCCAGCAGCTCGCAATATAGCCCGGAGGACGAGCAGTACTTC. Translating it yields CASSSQYSPEDEQYF.

The V call is TRBV5-1, the J call TRBJ1-1, with a weak D call TRBD1 (5 bases). Trimming stripped 3 bases from V and 1 base from J, with 7 bases between. CDR3 length equals 13 residues. Germline CDR1 SGHRS, CDR2 YFSETQ. This CDR3 reads CASSSGQNTEAFF. DNA for the CDR3: TGCGCCAGCAGCTCTGGACAGAACACTGAAGCTTTCTTT.

The rearrangement uses TRBV12-3 or TRBV12-4 and TRBJ1-2; D unresolved. Trimming took 1 base from V and 8 from J, leaving 8 bases between them. The CDR3 is 12 residues long. CDR3 residues: CASSLDQAGYTF. CDR3 nucleotides: TGTGCCAGCAGTTTAGATCAGGCCGGCTACACCTTC.

This clone was seen more than once but under ten times. This chain joins TRBV7-2 and TRBJ1-2; D might be TRBD1 (5 bases). The CDR3 is 12 residues long. Germline CDR1 SGHTA, CDR2 FQGNSA. V was cut by 5 bases and J by 13 bases, with 17 bases left in between. The DNA of the CDR3 is TGTGCCAGCAGCCTCACAGGTTTAGAAGGCACCTTC. Translated, it gives CASSLTGLEGTF.

This chain uses TRBV7-2 with TRBJ1-1; D is ambiguous. This CDR3 spans 15 amino acids. Per germline, CDR1 SGHTA and CDR2 FQGNSA. The V end lost 1 base, the J end lost 4 bases, and 13 bases lay between the germline ends. This chain's CDR3 is CASSLDQATVTEAFF. In DNA form, the CDR3 reads TGTGCCAGCAGCTTAGACCAAGCCACGGTCACTGAAGCTTTCTTT. The full variable domain, with the rest looked up from reference TRBV7-2 and TRBJ1-1, is GAGVSQSPSNKVTEKGKDVELRCDPISGHTALYWYRQSLGQGLEFLIYFQGNSAPDKSGLPSDRFSAERTGGSVSTLTIQRTQQEDSAVYLCASSLDQATVTEAFFGQGTRLTVV.

This chain uses TRBV7-9 with TRBJ1-6; D is perhaps TRBD1 (5 bases). This CDR3 region has 16 residues. Trimming removed 1 base from V and 6 bases from J, with 13 bases in between. Germline V CDR1 and CDR2: SEHNR, FQNEAQ (reference sequence). The CDR3 protein is CASSLGGARGNSPLHF. The CDR3 coding sequence is TGTGCCAGCAGCTTAGGTGGGGCGCGGGGTAATTCACCCCTCCACTTT.